The rows below give T cell receptor beta chains drawn from one sample of a study of T-cell reconstitution after alpha-beta-depleted transplantation in children. Via MiXCR, TCRdb re-called the PCR reads, giving one row per CDR3 protein. The sample consists of hundreds of thousands of distinct CDR3 sequences, 24% of them appearing once. Source: PBMCs, mostly from graft donor cells, taken 360 days after TCRalphabeta/CD19-depleted stem cell transplant. The origin of the receptors is a female patient aged 2-15 years who had a stem cell transplant for congenital amegakaryocytic thrombocytopenia, so the T cells may come from the graft donor. Both conserved end residues are part of each CDR3. The order of the fields is D gene, J gene, V gene, clone size, CDR3 DNA, CDR3 protein. The D gene is left open where the match is weak. Some rows have no size entry. The others give once, few or many, or a class for an expanded clone.

NA,TRBJ2-3,TRBV7-2,few,TGTGCCAGCGGTGGCTACACAGATACGCAGTATTTT,CASGGYTDTQYF
NA,TRBJ1-1,TRBV28,NA,TGTGCCAGCAGTAGGACAGCCCTGGGAACTGAAGCTTTCTTT,CASSRTALGTEAFF
NA,TRBJ2-5,TRBV20-1,many,TGCAGTGCTAGCCTCGTGAGGGCCGGCGGGACCCAGTACTTC,CSASLVRAGGTQYF
TRBD1,TRBJ2-7,TRBV14,NA,TGTGCCAGCAGCCAAGACGGGGGACAGGGTTCCTACGAGCAGTACTTC,CASSQDGGQGSYEQYF
NA,TRBJ1-6,TRBV7-9,NA,TGTGCCAGCAGCTTAGCGATGGCAGGTTCACCCCTCCACTTT,CASSLAMAGSPLHF
TRBD1,TRBJ1-2,TRBV29-1,NA,TGCAGCGTTGACCTACTCGGCAGGGGGACTGGCTACACCTTC,CSVDLLGRGTGYTF
NA,TRBJ1-2,TRBV4-2,NA,TGTGCCAGCAGCCAAGACCAGGGGAACTATGGCTACACCTTC,CASSQDQGNYGYTF
NA,TRBJ1-1,TRBV28,NA,TGTGCCAGCAGTTTAATGTTCGGCTCGAACACTGAAGCTTTCTTT,CASSLMFGSNTEAFF
TRBD2,TRBJ2-1,TRBV10-3,NA,TGTGCCATCAGTGATACCTTAGCGGGAGCCTACAATGAGCAGTTCTTC,CAISDTLAGAYNEQFF
NA,TRBJ2-1,TRBV24-1,few,TGTGCCACCAGTGACCAAACCGAAAAGGAGTTCTTC,CATSDQTEKEFF
NA,TRBJ2-3,TRBV6-1,NA,TGTGCCAGCAGTCGTTCCCTTATATACACAGATACGCAGTATTTT,CASSRSLIYTDTQYF
NA,TRBJ2-7,TRBV25-1,NA,TGTGCCAGCAGCCGGGAAGGTCGGGACGAGCAGTACTTC,CASSREGRDEQYF
TRBD2,TRBJ2-1,TRBV28,NA,TGTGCCAGCGTTAAATTGGCGGGGGGAGTTGAGCAGTTCTTC,CASVKLAGGVEQFF
NA,TRBJ2-3,TRBV11-2,NA,TGTGCCAGCAGCTTAAGGCTCCAAGAGAGGGCAGATACGCAGTATTTT,CASSLRLQERADTQYF
NA,TRBJ2-2,TRBV10-3,NA,TGTGCCACGACAGGTCCGACCGGGGAGCTGTTTTTT,CATTGPTGELFF
NA,TRBJ2-1,TRBV3-1,few,TGTGCCAGCAGCCAAAGTGACAGGAGGAATGAGCAGTTCTTC,CASSQSDRRNEQFF
NA,TRBJ2-5,TRBV14,few,TGTGCCAGCAGCCAAGTGTCTGAAGCCCAGTACTTC,CASSQVSEAQYF
NA,TRBJ2-3,TRBV29-1,NA,TGCAGCGTTGGTCGGGGCCAAAGAGGAGATACGCAGTATTTT,CSVGRGQRGDTQYF
NA,TRBJ2-3,TRBV29-1,NA,TGCAGCGTGCAGGGGACACCAGTTAGCACAGATACGCAGTATTTT,CSVQGTPVSTDTQYF
NA,TRBJ1-1,TRBV7-3,few,TGTGCCAGCAGCTTAAAAAGCGGGGGGGAGACTGAAGCTTTCTTT,CASSLKSGGETEAFF
TRBD1,TRBJ2-5,TRBV5-1,NA,TGCGCCAGCAGCTTGGGGACAGGGAATGGGGAGACCCAGTACTTC,CASSLGTGNGETQYF
TRBD1,TRBJ1-5,TRBV20-1,NA,TGCAGTGCAAGGGCGGACAGGAATCAGCCCCAGCATTTT,CSARADRNQPQHF
NA,TRBJ2-1,TRBV2,NA,TGTGCCGGAGAAATTGTAGCTGAGCAGTTCTTC,CAGEIVAEQFF
NA,TRBJ2-5,TRBV3-1,many,TGTGCCAGCAGGCCAGGGTACCAAGAGACCCAGTACTTC,CASRPGYQETQYF
NA,TRBJ2-7,TRBV6-5,NA,TGTGCCAGCAGTTACTCGACCGAACAATCCTACGAGCAGTACTTC,CASSYSTEQSYEQYF
NA,TRBJ1-5,TRBV7-8,NA,TGTGCCAGCAGCTTAGACAGAAGGAATCAGCCCCAGCATTTT,CASSLDRRNQPQHF
NA,TRBJ2-7,TRBV3-1,NA,TGTGCCAGCAGCCAAGATCCGGCTAGCGCCTACGAGCAGTACTTC,CASSQDPASAYEQYF
NA,TRBJ2-7,TRBV18,NA,TGTGCCAGCTCACCCTGGGACTCCTACGAGCAGTACTTC,CASSPWDSYEQYF
NA,TRBJ2-2,TRBV29-1,NA,TGCAGCGTTCAGTCCGTCGGGGAGCTGTTTTTT,CSVQSVGELFF
NA,TRBJ1-5,TRBV6-1,NA,TGTGCCAGCAGCCGAGCTCGGGTTAGTCAGCCCCAGCATTTT,CASSRARVSQPQHF
NA,TRBJ1-1,TRBV30,NA,TGTGCCTGGAACCCGGGGAACACTGAAGCTTTCTTT,CAWNPGNTEAFF
NA,TRBJ2-1,TRBV12-3/TRBV12-4,many,TGTGCCAGCAGTTTGGAACCTTTCTACAATGAGCAGTTCTTC,CASSLEPFYNEQFF
TRBD1,TRBJ1-1,TRBV28,NA,TGTGCCAGCAGAGCGGACAGGGAAGCTTTCTTT,CASRADREAFF
NA,TRBJ2-2,TRBV20-1,few,TGCAGTGCTAGAGAAACTATAATCGCCGGGGAGCTGTTTTTT,CSARETIIAGELFF
NA,TRBJ2-1,TRBV5-4,few,TGTGCCAGCAGCTTGGCCAGGGGAACTTTCAATGAGCAGTTCTTC,CASSLARGTFNEQFF
TRBD1,TRBJ2-7,TRBV5-1,few,TGCGCCAGCAGCAGGACAGGGACAGGAGGTCGCGAGCAGTACTTC,CASSRTGTGGREQYF
NA,TRBJ2-2,TRBV28,few,TGTGCCAGCAGGGCCACTACGGGGGTCGGGGAGCTGTTTTTT,CASRATTGVGELFF
TRBD2,TRBJ2-1,TRBV6-4,NA,TGTGCCAGCAGACTTCTAGCGGGGGCTCACAATGAGCAGTTCTTC,CASRLLAGAHNEQFF
TRBD1,TRBJ2-5,TRBV9,many,TGTGCCAGCAGCGCGGGACAGGGTTTCGGAGAGACCCAGTACTTC,CASSAGQGFGETQYF